These 9 T cell receptor beta chains were sequenced from one sample in a study of monozygotic twins with inflammatory bowel disease. TCRdb re-called the 5' RACE reads; every CDR3 protein appears as one record, without DNA. In all, the sample yields fewer than 550,000 distinct CDR3 sequences. The specimen was blood. The receptors here all came from a human donor with ulcerative colitis or Crohn's disease, or a healthy co-twin of an affected twin (not recorded which).

CDR3 region: CASTPGVFYEQYF. The gene calls are TRBV2 and TRBJ2-7; TCRdb returns TRBD1, unconfirmable since there is no DNA. This CDR3 is built from 13 residues. Germline V lookup: CDR1 SNHLY, CDR2 FYNNEI.

This rearrangement joins TRBV4-2 to TRBJ1-2; TCRdb's D call, TRBD1, is unchecked because there is no DNA. This CDR3 has 16 residues. CDR1 LGHNA and CDR2 YNFKEQ come from the germline V gene. The CDR3 reads CASSQDRAPGMGGYTF.

CDR3: CATSDPRYQETQYF. The chain couples TRBV24-1 to TRBJ2-5. CDR3 length: 14 residues. In germline, CDR1 is KGHDR, CDR2 SFDVKD.

The rearrangement links TRBV7-9 to TRBJ1-2. Germline V gene sequence: CDR1 SEHNR, CDR2 FQNEAQ (reference sequence). The CDR3 covers 13 residues. The CDR3 here is CASSLPAGYGYTF.

The rearrangement links TRBV20-1 to TRBJ2-7; the D call from TCRdb, TRBD2, cannot be confirmed without DNA. CDR3 length: 14 amino acids. The germline V gene encodes CDR1 DFQATT and CDR2 SNEGSKA (reference sequence). Here the CDR3 reads CSARDRALPYEQYF.

The rearrangement joins TRBV29-1 to TRBJ2-7. In germline, CDR1 is SQVTM, CDR2 ANQGSEA. This CDR3 region has 13 residues. This CDR3 reads CSVVIGSSYEQYF.

This chain connects TRBV20-1 to TRBJ2-3; the D call of TRBD2 rests on TCRdb alone, since no DNA is present to check it. Germline CDR1 reads DFQATT; CDR2 reads SNEGSKA (reference sequence). The CDR3 runs 14 residues. The CDR3 reads CSARDPAFTDTQYF.

The chain links TRBV6-1 to TRBJ1-1; TCRdb proposes TRBD1, but this gene call is untestable without DNA. This CDR3 has 13 amino acids. Germline-derived CDR1 and CDR2 are MNHNS and SASEGT. CDR3 sequence reads: CASRGTGNTEAFF.

The chain uses TRBV29-1 and TRBJ2-1; no DNA is available, so the TRBD1 call from TCRdb remains unchecked. CDR1 is SQVTM, CDR2 ANQGSEA, per germline. The CDR3 is made up of 14 amino acids. The CDR3 region is CSGSDRGRYAEQFF.